The rows below give T cell receptor beta chains drawn from one sample of a study of cytotoxic CD8 clonotypes in ibrutinib-treated CLL. TCRdb keeps only in-frame clones here, not all; method: immunoSEQ multiplex PCR. The sample holds approximately 100,000 clones, roughly 80% seen once. The sequencing used PBMCs, collected after 24 months of ibrutinib treatment. These receptors were obtained from a human donor with chronic lymphocytic leukemia. The CDR3 runs from the conserved cysteine through the conserved F or W. Each record gives: clone size, D gene, J gene, V gene, CDR3 protein, CDR3 DNA. The D gene is left open where the match is weak. Size tells how often a clone was seen (once, few, many) or the class of an expanded clone, and some rows leave it out.

size: -
D: TRBD2
J: TRBJ2-7
V: TRBV7-2
CDR3: CASSLRLAGAYEQYF
DNA: TGTGCCAGCAGCTTAAGACTAGCGGGAGCCTACGAGCAGTACTTC

size: -
D: -
J: TRBJ2-4
V: TRBV19
CDR3: CASSNPPKNIQYF
DNA: TGTGCCAGTAGTAATCCCCCAAAAAACATTCAGTACTTC

size: -
D: -
J: TRBJ1-5
V: TRBV29-1
CDR3: CSVVGESNQPQHF
DNA: TGCAGCGTTGTGGGGGAAAGCAATCAGCCCCAGCATTTT

size: -
D: -
J: TRBJ2-3
V: TRBV2
CDR3: CASSISKGDTQYF
DNA: TGTGCCAGTTCAATTTCCAAGGGAGATACGCAGTATTTT

size: few
D: -
J: TRBJ2-2
V: TRBV19
CDR3: CASSIAHPGSGDTGELFF
DNA: TGTGCCAGTAGTATAGCCCATCCGGGGAGCGGAGACACCGGGGAGCTGTTTTTT

size: -
D: -
J: TRBJ2-5
V: TRBV9
CDR3: CASNQGLQETQYF
DNA: TGTGCCAGCAATCAGGGCCTCCAAGAGACCCAGTACTTC

size: -
D: TRBD1
J: TRBJ2-1
V: TRBV5-8
CDR3: CASSPGTGGYNEQFF
DNA: TGTGCCAGCAGCCCCGGGACAGGGGGTTACAATGAGCAGTTCTTC

size: -
D: -
J: TRBJ2-2
V: TRBV30
CDR3: CAWSPRVLGAGELFF
DNA: TGTGCCTGGAGTCCACGGGTCCTGGGGGCCGGGGAGCTGTTTTTT

size: -
D: -
J: TRBJ1-4
V: TRBV19
CDR3: CASRTGQSNEKLFF
DNA: TGTGCCAGTAGGACGGGGCAGTCAAATGAAAAACTGTTTTTT

size: once
D: TRBD2
J: TRBJ2-2
V: TRBV5-6
CDR3: CASSWGLAGGSTGELFF
DNA: TGTGCCAGCAGCTGGGGACTAGCGGGAGGGTCCACCGGGGAGCTGTTTTTT

size: -
D: TRBD2
J: TRBJ2-2
V: TRBV5-6
CDR3: CASSNELAGVGTGELFF
DNA: TGTGCCAGCAGCAACGAACTAGCGGGAGTGGGCACCGGGGAGCTGTTTTTT

size: -
D: -
J: TRBJ2-1
V: TRBV15
CDR3: CATSQSRNEQFF
DNA: TGTGCCACCAGCCAATCTAGGAATGAGCAGTTCTTC

size: -
D: -
J: TRBJ1-4
V: TRBV28
CDR3: CASSFVSWSLGEKLFF
DNA: TGTGCCAGCAGTTTCGTGTCTTGGTCACTGGGTGAAAAACTGTTTTTT

size: -
D: -
J: TRBJ1-3
V: TRBV5-8
CDR3: CASTALTTGNTIYF
DNA: TGTGCCAGCACAGCTTTGACGACTGGAAACACCATATATTTT

size: -
D: TRBD1
J: TRBJ1-1
V: TRBV7-8
CDR3: CASSLEVQGAGGTEAFF
DNA: TGTGCCAGCAGCTTAGAGGTCCAGGGCGCAGGGGGCACTGAAGCTTTCTTT

size: -
D: -
J: TRBJ1-4
V: TRBV19
CDR3: CASSREKTNEKLFF
DNA: TGTGCCAGTAGTAGAGAAAAAACTAATGAAAAACTGTTTTTT

size: -
D: TRBD2
J: TRBJ2-2
V: TRBV15
CDR3: CATSTRTSGTNTGELFF
DNA: TGTGCCACCAGCACCAGGACTAGCGGCACGAACACCGGGGAGCTGTTTTTT

size: few
D: -
J: TRBJ2-3
V: TRBV5-1
CDR3: CASSFGFQEYTDTQYF
DNA: TGCGCCAGCAGCTTCGGATTTCAAGAGTACACAGATACGCAGTATTTT

size: many
D: -
J: TRBJ2-7
V: TRBV5-1
CDR3: CASRKGVEQYF
DNA: TGCGCCAGCCGGAAAGGGGTCGAGCAGTACTTC

size: -
D: -
J: TRBJ2-2
V: TRBV25-1
CDR3: CASSSPSKYTGELFF
DNA: TGTGCCAGCAGTTCTCCCTCGAAATACACCGGGGAGCTGTTTTTT

size: few
D: -
J: TRBJ1-2
V: TRBV13
CDR3: CASSSLTGSSGYTF
DNA: TGTGCCAGCAGCTCGCTCACAGGGAGCAGTGGCTACACCTTC

size: -
D: -
J: TRBJ1-4
V: TRBV5-1
CDR3: CASSFQATNEKLFF
DNA: TGCGCCAGCAGCTTTCAGGCAACTAATGAAAAACTGTTTTTT

size: -
D: -
J: TRBJ2-1
V: TRBV2
CDR3: CASSWRGEQFF
DNA: TGTGCCAGCAGTTGGAGGGGTGAGCAGTTCTTC

size: -
D: -
J: TRBJ1-5
V: TRBV2
CDR3: CASSDRPYSNQPQHF
DNA: TGTGCCAGCAGTGACAGACCCTATAGCAATCAGCCCCAGCATTTT

size: -
D: -
J: TRBJ2-5
V: TRBV7-3
CDR3: CASSFHGQETQYF
DNA: TGTGCCAGCAGCTTTCACGGACAAGAGACCCAGTACTTC

size: -
D: -
J: TRBJ2-7
V: TRBV27
CDR3: CASSLMDRGDEQYF
DNA: TGTGCCAGCAGTTTGATGGATAGGGGGGACGAGCAGTACTTC

size: few
D: TRBD1
J: TRBJ1-2
V: TRBV28
CDR3: CASVEQGNYGYTF
DNA: TGTGCCAGCGTTGAACAGGGGAACTATGGCTACACCTTC

size: -
D: -
J: TRBJ2-7
V: TRBV6-1
CDR3: CASRLGRSGAYEQYF
DNA: TGTGCCTCCCGGTTGGGTCGGAGCGGTGCCTACGAGCAGTACTTC

size: once
D: -
J: TRBJ1-5
V: TRBV27
CDR3: CASSLENHQPQHF
DNA: TGTGCCAGCAGTTTGGAAAACCATCAGCCCCAGCATTTT

size: -
D: -
J: TRBJ1-3
V: TRBV4-2
CDR3: CASSQENQAMGNTIYF
DNA: TGTGCCAGCAGCCAAGAAAACCAGGCGATGGGAAACACCATATATTTT

size: -
D: -
J: TRBJ1-5
V: TRBV7-2
CDR3: CASSRVGGQPQHF
DNA: TGTGCCAGCAGCCGCGTCGGAGGTCAGCCCCAGCATTTT

size: few
D: -
J: TRBJ1-2
V: TRBV6-5
CDR3: CASSRSSLSNYGYTF
DNA: TGTGCCAGCAGTCGTTCTTCTTTAAGTAACTATGGCTACACCTTC

size: -
D: -
J: TRBJ1-2
V: TRBV5-5
CDR3: CASSFLLNYGYTF
DNA: TGTGCCAGCAGCTTCCTTTTAAACTATGGCTACACCTTC

size: -
D: TRBD1
J: TRBJ1-1
V: TRBV6-1
CDR3: CASSERNRGRIEAFF
DNA: TGTGCCAGCAGTGAAAGAAACAGGGGTAGGATTGAAGCTTTCTTT

size: -
D: TRBD1
J: TRBJ1-1
V: TRBV27
CDR3: CASSRPGQGNTEAFF
DNA: TGTGCCAGCAGTCGCCCTGGACAGGGGAACACTGAAGCTTTCTTT

size: many
D: TRBD1
J: TRBJ1-2
V: TRBV18
CDR3: CASSLGTGRNYGYTF
DNA: TGTGCCAGCTCCCTCGGGACAGGACGTAACTATGGCTACACCTTC

size: many
D: -
J: TRBJ1-3
V: TRBV30
CDR3: CAWRRGLYTIYF
DNA: TGTGCCTGGAGGAGGGGGTTATACACCATATATTTT

size: -
D: TRBD1
J: TRBJ2-1
V: TRBV6-6
CDR3: CASSYSDRVQKFF
DNA: TGTGCCAGCAGTTACTCCGACAGGGTGCAAAAGTTCTTC

size: -
D: -
J: TRBJ2-5
V: TRBV11-2
CDR3: CASSLASGTYQETQYF
DNA: TGTGCCAGCAGCTTAGCCTCGGGGACGTACCAAGAGACCCAGTACTTC